One sample yielded the 10 T cell receptor beta chains listed below, sequenced in a study of molecular identifiers for immune sequencing clone quantification. TCRdb re-derived calls from the PCR reads in MiXCR, one entry per CDR3 protein. The table includes about 68,000 distinct CDR3 sequences, around a sixth detected once. Sequencing input: naive CD8+ T cells from blood, with Jurkat cell RNA spiked in. Subset in this sample: FACS-sorted CD8+CD4-CCR7+CD45RA+ naive T cells. These TCRs come from a human donor in good health. Some libraries in this study had Jurkat cell RNA spiked in.

Comments on this clonotype: A single base separates this from a much larger clone, so it may be a read error. The V gene is TRBV7-2, the J gene TRBJ2-1; D ambiguous. Gene TRBJ2-7 matches the end of the DNA better, so the J call may be wrong. CDR3 length: 13 amino acids. The germline gives CDR1 SGHTA, CDR2 FQGNSA. In DNA form, the CDR3 reads TGTGCCAGCAGCTTAGTCGCCCCTAATGAGCAGTACTTC. Its translation: CASSLVAPNEQYF.

At least ten counts were recorded for this clonotype. The chain joins TRBV4-1 to TRBJ2-1, with TRBD1 as a possible D gene (5 bases). The germline V gene has CDR1 MGHRA and CDR2 YSYEKL. Trimming stripped 1 base from V and 9 bases from J, with 13 bases between. There are 14 residues in the CDR3. The DNA for the CDR3 is TGCGCCAGCAGCCAAGGAGGTGCCAGGGTTGAGCAGTTCTTC. It translates to CASSQGGARVEQFF.

Many counts were recorded for this clonotype. The J gene is TRBJ2-2, the V gene TRBV13; D unresolved. V was shortened by 0 bases and J by 6 bases, with 5 bases between the two germline ends. Germline lookup yields CDR1 PRHDT and CDR2 FYEKMQ (reference sequence). This CDR3 comprises 13 residues. The CDR3 loop is CASSLGLSGELFF. CDR3 DNA: TGTGCCAGCAGCTTAGGCTTGTCCGGGGAGCTGTTTTTT.

About this clonotype itself: A much larger clone is a single base away; this may be a read error. The chain carries TRBV20-1 and TRBJ1-1, with TRBD1 as a possible D gene (5 bases). Germline V CDR1 and CDR2: DFQATT, SNEGSKA (reference sequence). The CDR3 extends over 11 amino acids. The CDR3 region has the DNA TGCGGTGCTAGAGTGGGGGTTGAAGCTTTCTTT. This translates into CGARVGVEAFF.

Concerning this clonotype itself: A much larger clone differs from this one at a single base, so this may be a read error. The genes are TRBV10-3 and TRBJ1-3; D ambiguous. The CDR3 contains 15 residues. Germline CDR1 is ENHRY and CDR2 is SYGVKD. Between the trimmed V and J ends, which lost 2 bases and 2 bases, there was a span of 10 bases. Written as DNA, the CDR3 is TGTGCCATCAGTGAGGGGGTCGGGGCTGGAAACACCATATATTTT. The encoded protein is CAISEGVGAGNTIYF.

Ten or more counts support this clonotype. V and J are TRBV20-1 and TRBJ1-1; D ambiguous. The CDR3 contains 15 residues. Trimming shortened V by 6 bases and J by 1 base, and 18 bases separated the two germline ends. Germline V gene data show CDR1 as DFQATT and CDR2 as SNEGSKA (reference sequence). This CDR3 reads CSASLDRFANTEAFF. The CDR3 DNA reads TGCAGTGCCAGCCTCGACCGCTTCGCGAACACTGAAGCTTTCTTT.

Comments on this clonotype: The junction and the germline gene differ at one end; a read error may be behind it. The rearrangement joins TRBV27 to TRBJ2-3; D is unresolved. The germline V gene encodes CDR1 MNHEY and CDR2 SMNVEV (reference sequence). The CDR3 consists of 14 residues. Written as DNA, the CDR3 is TGTGCCAGCAGTCTGGTCGGTAGCACAGATACGCTGTATTTT. This codes for CASSLVGSTDTLYF.

To note about this clonotype: The junction and the germline gene differ at one end; a read error may be behind it. The V and J genes are TRBV19 and TRBJ2-2; 8 bases map to TRBD1. CDR3 size: 13 residues. The germline CDR1 and CDR2 sequences are LNHDA and SQIVND (reference sequence). In DNA form, the CDR3 reads TGTGCCGGTAGCCACAGGGGGACCGGGGAGCCGTTTTTT. It translates to CAGSHRGTGEPFF.

At least ten counts were recorded for this clonotype. The V gene is TRBV7-6, the J gene TRBJ2-5; 8 bases match TRBD2. The trim removed 2 bases at V and 2 bases at J, leaving 10 bases unmatched. Germline lookup yields CDR1 SGHVS and CDR2 FNYEAQ. The CDR3 loop spans 17 amino acids. The CDR3 loop reads CASSLYPGTSGQETQYF. CDR3 nucleotides: TGTGCCAGCAGCTTATATCCGGGTACTAGCGGACAAGAGACCCAGTACTTC. Filled out from reference TRBV7-6 and TRBJ2-5, the complete variable domain reads GAGVSQSPRYKVTKRGQDVALRCDPISGHVSLYWYRQALGQGPEFLTYFNYEAQQDKSGLPNDRFSAERPEGSISTLTIQRTEQRDSAMYRCASSLYPGTSGQETQYFGPGTRLLVL.

For this clonotype: A much larger clone is a single base away; this may be a read error. The chain is built from TRBV7-9 and TRBJ1-5, with 8 bases aligning to TRBD1. This CDR3 comprises 14 residues. Germline values: CDR1 SEHNR, CDR2 FQNEAQ (reference sequence). The CDR3 sequence: CVSSLQGGNQPQHF. In nucleotides, the CDR3 is TGTGTCAGCAGCTTACAGGGGGGCAATCAGCCCCAGCATTTT.